This T cell receptor (beta chain) was sequenced during a study of technical replicates of blood from a few donors. V was pared by 0 bases and J by 4 bases, with 6 bases of the junction left unmatched. Per the germline V gene, CDR1 is SGHNT and CDR2 is YENEEA. The CDR3 is made up of 16 amino acids. Data came from immunoSEQ multiplex PCR; TCRdb stores just in-frame clones and leaves some out. This table has approximately 87,000 clones, roughly 95% appearing once. This chain links TRBV11-3 with TRBJ2-5, with 9 bases identical to TRBD2. This receptor was obtained from a human donor in good health. Material: T cells isolated from PBMCs. CDR3 bases: TGTGCCAGCAGCTTAGATGGGGGACTAGCAGGAGAGACCCAGTACTTC. Encoded protein: CASSLDGGLAGETQYF.